This T cell receptor (beta chain) emerged from a study of CD8 T cells in ankylosing spondylitis. The CDR3 length is 14 residues. The V and J ends lost 10 bases and 1 base, in that order; junction bases with no gene match: 5. The germline gives CDR1 SGHVS, CDR2 FNYEAQ. TCRdb re-analysed the 5' RACE reads in MiXCR, keeping a single row per CDR3 protein. The table shows 150,000 to 200,000 distinct CDR3 sequences, with roughly 13% occurring only once. The source material was blood, either unsorted or a sorted T cell fraction (not recorded which). This TCR was sampled from a female donor with ankylosing spondylitis or in good health (not recorded which). The chain couples TRBV7-6 to TRBJ2-2; 8 bases agree with TRBD2. The CDR3 is CATGGLVNTGELFF. The DNA of the CDR3 is TGTGCCACCGGGGGACTAGTGAACACCGGGGAGCTGTTTTTT. Full variable domain (outside the CDR3, taken from reference TRBV7-6 and TRBJ2-2): GAGVSQSPRYKVTKRGQDVALRCDPISGHVSLYWYRQALGQGPEFLTYFNYEAQQDKSGLPNDRFSAERPEGSISTLTIQRTEQRDSAMYRCATGGLVNTGELFFGEGSRLTVL.